These T cell receptor beta chains were read from a single sample in a study of cytomegalovirus exposure and HLA in healthy donors. Measured with immunoSEQ multiplex PCR; TCRdb has only the in-frame clones, and not every one. The sample records a few hundred thousand clones, 86% being singletons. The sequenced material came from PBMCs. Receptor source: a woman aged 18-29 years in good health and CMV-seronegative. CDR3s include the opening cysteine and the closing phenylalanine or tryptophan. Each record gives: clone size, D gene, V gene, J gene, CDR3 DNA, CDR3 protein. A D gene is named only where the DNA matches it firmly. Expanded clones are given a class, and other clones once, few, many or no size at all.

clone size: .; D gene: .; V gene: TRBV5-1; J gene: TRBJ1-4; CDR3 DNA: TGCGCCAGCAGCTTGTCTTCGACGGCCGAGGAGGAAAAACTGTTTTTT; CDR3 protein: CASSLSSTAEEEKLFF
clone size: few; D gene: TRBD1; V gene: TRBV7-8; J gene: TRBJ1-1; CDR3 DNA: TGTGCCAGCAGCGACAGGGATGGTACTGAAGCTTTCTTT; CDR3 protein: CASSDRDGTEAFF
clone size: .; D gene: TRBD2; V gene: TRBV4-3; J gene: TRBJ2-1; CDR3 DNA: TGCGCCAGCAGCCAAGATCAGGTGACTAGCGTGTATGAGCAGTTCTTC; CDR3 protein: CASSQDQVTSVYEQFF
clone size: .; D gene: TRBD1; V gene: TRBV28; J gene: TRBJ1-2; CDR3 DNA: TGTGCCAGCAGTTCCAGTCCCGGGACAGGTCTCTATGGCTACACCTTC; CDR3 protein: CASSSSPGTGLYGYTF
clone size: .; D gene: .; V gene: TRBV5-5; J gene: TRBJ2-5; CDR3 DNA: TGTGCCAGCAGCTTGAAATTTAGTTCAGAGACCCAGTACTTC; CDR3 protein: CASSLKFSSETQYF
clone size: once; D gene: .; V gene: TRBV7-2; J gene: TRBJ1-1; CDR3 DNA: TGTGCCAGCAGCTTTCGCCTACGGCAGGGAATTGACACTGAAGCTTTCTTT; CDR3 protein: CASSFRLRQGIDTEAFF
clone size: .; D gene: TRBD1; V gene: TRBV4-1; J gene: TRBJ1-2; CDR3 DNA: TGCGCCAGCAGCCATCCCGGACAGGGCCGTCGAGGAGGCTACACCTTC; CDR3 protein: CASSHPGQGRRGGYTF
clone size: .; D gene: .; V gene: TRBV2; J gene: TRBJ2-1; CDR3 DNA: TGTGCCAGCAGTGAAGGGCTGGTCTCGGGCAATGAGCAGTTCTTC; CDR3 protein: CASSEGLVSGNEQFF
clone size: .; D gene: .; V gene: TRBV28; J gene: TRBJ2-7; CDR3 DNA: TGTGCCAGCAGTTTATCCACAGAAGCCTACGAGCAGTACTTC; CDR3 protein: CASSLSTEAYEQYF
clone size: .; D gene: TRBD2; V gene: TRBV7-6; J gene: TRBJ2-1; CDR3 DNA: TGTGCCAGCAGCTTAGGGCTAGCGGGAGGTAGTGAGCAGTTCTTC; CDR3 protein: CASSLGLAGGSEQFF
clone size: .; D gene: .; V gene: TRBV7-6; J gene: TRBJ1-1; CDR3 DNA: TGTGCCAGCAGCTTGGGACTTGCGAACACTGAAGCTTTCTTT; CDR3 protein: CASSLGLANTEAFF
clone size: .; D gene: TRBD2; V gene: TRBV28; J gene: TRBJ2-5; CDR3 DNA: TGTGCCAGCAGTTTAGATCGATTTGGGTTATGGGCCCGGGAGGGCGAGACCCAGTACTTC; CDR3 protein: CASSLDRFGLWAREGETQYF
clone size: .; D gene: .; V gene: TRBV10-3; J gene: TRBJ2-1; CDR3 DNA: TGTGCCATCAGTGATTCAGGGAATGAGCAGTTCTTC; CDR3 protein: CAISDSGNEQFF
clone size: .; D gene: .; V gene: TRBV4-2; J gene: TRBJ1-5; CDR3 DNA: TGTGCCAGCAGCCAAGAAGAAGGGGCGAACAATCAGCCCCAGCATTTT; CDR3 protein: CASSQEEGANNQPQHF
clone size: .; D gene: .; V gene: TRBV5-4; J gene: TRBJ2-7; CDR3 DNA: TGTGCCAGCAGCCTAGAGGGTTACGAGCAGTACTTC; CDR3 protein: CASSLEGYEQYF
clone size: .; D gene: TRBD1; V gene: TRBV2; J gene: TRBJ1-4; CDR3 DNA: TGTGCCAGCACAGCCCCCCCCAGGGGGGACGAAAAACTGTTTTTT; CDR3 protein: CASTAPPRGDEKLFF
clone size: .; D gene: TRBD1; V gene: TRBV7-6; J gene: TRBJ1-3; CDR3 DNA: TGTGCCAAACTGGGGAGGGACAGGGAGGGAAACACCATATATTTT; CDR3 protein: CAKLGRDREGNTIYF
clone size: .; D gene: TRBD1; V gene: TRBV7-2; J gene: TRBJ2-7; CDR3 DNA: TGTGCCAGCAGCTTAACGACGACAGGGGGCATCTACGAGCAGTACTTC; CDR3 protein: CASSLTTTGGIYEQYF
clone size: .; D gene: TRBD2; V gene: TRBV12-5; J gene: TRBJ2-1; CDR3 DNA: TGTGCTAGTGGTTCGACTAGCGGGGGAGTCGATGAGCAGTTCTTC; CDR3 protein: CASGSTSGGVDEQFF
clone size: .; D gene: .; V gene: TRBV11-3; J gene: TRBJ2-7; CDR3 DNA: TGTGCCAGCAGCCAGGGGCCCTACGAGCAGTACTTC; CDR3 protein: CASSQGPYEQYF
clone size: .; D gene: .; V gene: TRBV5-6; J gene: TRBJ2-1; CDR3 DNA: TGTGCCAGCACTATTATGGGCAGGGGCGACTACAATGAGCAGTTCTTC; CDR3 protein: CASTIMGRGDYNEQFF
clone size: few; D gene: .; V gene: TRBV5-1; J gene: TRBJ2-6; CDR3 DNA: TGCGCCAGCGCAGGGGCGTTCTCTGGGGCCAACGTCCTGACTTTC; CDR3 protein: CASAGAFSGANVLTF
clone size: .; D gene: .; V gene: TRBV7-7; J gene: TRBJ2-5; CDR3 DNA: TGTGCCAGCAGCGCGGGACTGCTACAAGAGACCCAGTACTTC; CDR3 protein: CASSAGLLQETQYF
clone size: .; D gene: .; V gene: TRBV18; J gene: TRBJ1-5; CDR3 DNA: TGTGCCAGCTCACCAATTGGGGGCCAGGCCCAGCATTTT; CDR3 protein: CASSPIGGQAQHF
clone size: .; D gene: TRBD2; V gene: TRBV7-3; J gene: TRBJ2-2; CDR3 DNA: TGTGCCAGCAGCCCCCAAGCGGGAGTTGGCGGGGAGCTGTTTTTT; CDR3 protein: CASSPQAGVGGELFF
clone size: .; D gene: .; V gene: TRBV29-1; J gene: TRBJ2-3; CDR3 DNA: TGCAGTATTGGAGGCACGGAGTACACAGATACGCAGTATTTT; CDR3 protein: CSIGGTEYTDTQYF
clone size: few; D gene: TRBD1; V gene: TRBV2; J gene: TRBJ2-7; CDR3 DNA: TGTGCCAGCAGAGCCTGGGACAGGGGGCAGGACGAGCAGTACTTC; CDR3 protein: CASRAWDRGQDEQYF
clone size: .; D gene: TRBD2; V gene: TRBV7-3; J gene: TRBJ2-2; CDR3 DNA: TGTGCCAGCAGCCGGACCGGGACTAGCGGGCACACCGGGGAGCTGTTTTTT; CDR3 protein: CASSRTGTSGHTGELFF
clone size: .; D gene: TRBD1; V gene: TRBV27; J gene: TRBJ1-5; CDR3 DNA: TGTGCCAGCAGGAGGGACAGGAGTGGCAATCAGCCCCAGCATTTT; CDR3 protein: CASRRDRSGNQPQHF
clone size: .; D gene: .; V gene: TRBV6-5; J gene: TRBJ2-7; CDR3 DNA: TGTGCCAGCAGTTGGAGGGGCGAGCAGTACTTC; CDR3 protein: CASSWRGEQYF
clone size: .; D gene: .; V gene: TRBV7-7; J gene: TRBJ2-1; CDR3 DNA: TGTGCCAGCAGCTTAGATGTGGGAGGGGGTGAGCAGTTCTTC; CDR3 protein: CASSLDVGGGEQFF
clone size: .; D gene: TRBD2; V gene: TRBV5-4; J gene: TRBJ2-5; CDR3 DNA: TGTGCCAGCAGCTTAGGGGTGCTAGCGGGTCAAGAGACCCAGTACTTC; CDR3 protein: CASSLGVLAGQETQYF
clone size: .; D gene: TRBD1; V gene: TRBV29-1; J gene: TRBJ1-2; CDR3 DNA: TGCAGCGTTGACAGACAGGGGGCGCGCAATGGCTACACCTTC; CDR3 protein: CSVDRQGARNGYTF
clone size: .; D gene: TRBD2; V gene: TRBV23-1; J gene: TRBJ2-1; CDR3 DNA: TGCGCCAGCAGCCAGGGAGGGACCTACTCCTACAATGAGCAGTTCTTC; CDR3 protein: CASSQGGTYSYNEQFF
clone size: once; D gene: TRBD2; V gene: TRBV5-1; J gene: TRBJ2-7; CDR3 DNA: TGCGCCAGCAGCAGAGACGGGACTAGCCCCTACGAGCAGTACTTC; CDR3 protein: CASSRDGTSPYEQYF
clone size: .; D gene: .; V gene: TRBV18; J gene: TRBJ1-2; CDR3 DNA: TGTGCCAGCTCACCACCGGACGGTCAGCGGTATGGCTACACCTTC; CDR3 protein: CASSPPDGQRYGYTF
clone size: .; D gene: TRBD1; V gene: TRBV5-4; J gene: TRBJ1-2; CDR3 DNA: TGTGCCAGCAGCGAATCGACAGGGAGTGACTATGGCTACACCTTC; CDR3 protein: CASSESTGSDYGYTF
clone size: .; D gene: TRBD2; V gene: TRBV28; J gene: TRBJ2-1; CDR3 DNA: TGTGCCAGCAGCTCCGCTAGCGGGCCTGGACAGAACAATGAGCAGTTCTTC; CDR3 protein: CASSSASGPGQNNEQFF
clone size: .; D gene: .; V gene: TRBV7-9; J gene: TRBJ1-2; CDR3 DNA: TGTGCCAGCAGCTCGGGGAACTATGGCTACACCTTC; CDR3 protein: CASSSGNYGYTF